Following are 2 T cell receptor beta chains from one sample sequenced in a study of blood T cell repertoires in COVID-19 (dated by TCRdb to the early 2020s). Libraries were prepared through the immunoSEQ multiplex PCR assay. TCRdb retrieved this table from immuneACCESS and kept in-frame rearrangements only. Not all clones are present; in checked studies, unresolved V genes account for under half, and no reason is known for the remainder. This sample comprises approximately 350,000 clones, 80% to 90% of them detected only once. The ten most abundant clones make up about 3% of the sample. Sequencing was performed on peripheral blood. The receptor source for this set is a woman between 25 and 40 years old with COVID-19, enrolled during active disease.

This clone was seen just once. The genes are TRBV13 and TRBJ2-1; 9 positions match TRBD2. The CDR3 is 17 amino acids. V trimming: 4 bases; J trimming: 7 bases; junction bases outside the gene matches: 14. Germline CDR1 is PRHDT and CDR2 is FYEKMQ (reference sequence). The CDR3 sequence: CASSSENIAGVLNEQFF. CDR3 nucleotides: TGTGCCAGCAGCTCCGAGAATATAGCGGGAGTGCTTAATGAGCAGTTCTTC. Together with reference TRBV13 and TRBJ2-1, the CDR3 gives the full variable domain: AAGVIQSPRHLIKEKRETATLKCYPIPRHDTVYWYQQGPGQDPQFLISFYEKMQSDKGSIPDRFSAQQFSDYHSELNMSSLELGDSALYFCASSSENIAGVLNEQFFGPGTRLTVL.

The chain recombines TRBV28 with TRBJ2-7; TRBD2 might be the D (7 bases). Germline lookup yields CDR1 MDHEN and CDR2 SYDVKM. This CDR3 has 14 residues. V lost 6 bases and J 6 bases, leaving 18 bases between the germline ends. CDR3 region: CASSPSRGAAEQYF. CDR3 nucleotides: TGTGCCAGCAGCCCTAGTCGGGGGGCGGCCGAGCAGTACTTC.